The clone carrying this T cell receptor (beta chain) was found once. The CDR3 contains 16 residues. Germline-derived CDR1 and CDR2 are WNHNN and SYGVQD (reference sequence). With 3 bases clipped from V and 2 bases from J, the junction kept 3 bases outside the gene matches. The data derive from a study of blood T cell repertoires in COVID-19. As for the study in general: The analysed material was cDNA or gDNA that came from T cells, B-cell-depleted T cells, or PBMCs.

Authors' processing steps: Amplified reference gene primers provided the basis for estimating nucleated cell counts. Clones were read by immunoSEQ multiplex PCR, and TCRdb kept only the in-frame ones, dropping some. The DNA was the basis for D and trimming; V, J and clone size are from that table. The table has 130,000 or so clones, around 80% seen once. The genes are TRBV10-1 and TRBJ2-3; 12 bases line up with TRBD2. The sequence came from a woman aged 55-69 years with acute or convalescent COVID-19. Sequenced material: peripheral blood. The CDR3 is CASSDGLAGSTDTQYF. The CDR3, as DNA: TGCGCCAGCAGTGATGGACTAGCGGGGTCCACAGATACGCAGTATTTT.